This TCR beta chain was captured in a study of blood T cells in healthy people across ages (dated by TCRdb to about 2015). For the wider study: Template switching captured roughly one uniquely barcoded TCR beta cDNA molecule per two T cells in model experiments. The study measured age-related changes in TCR beta repertoire diversity using deep sequencing normalized with unique cDNA molecular identifiers. Donors were grouped into four age groups: young (average 16 years), middle-aged (approximately 41), aged (around 62) and long-lived (just over 80). Donors of different ages were randomly distributed across sequencing lanes to avoid experimental bias. For two donors (one aged 18 to 30 and one aged 80 or older), the study analyzed two additional independent replicas of 1 million unique cDNA reads from the same blood draw.

The donors were roughly 39 Caucasian individuals from Russia, aged about 6 to 100 years, who were systemically healthy. Each donor gave around 9.8 milliliters of peripheral blood, collected into EDTA-treated Vacutainer tubes. Ficoll-Paque density-gradient centrifugation was used to isolate PBMCs, with at least 6.5 million per sample. Total RNA, at least 6 micrograms per sample, was extracted from PBMCs with Trizol reagent. For every donor, an aliquot of PBMCs went through flow cytometry to measure the percentages of naive CD45RAhigh/CD27high T cells. Via the germline V gene, CDR1 is MGHDK and CDR2 SYGVNS. The CDR3, from cysteine to phenylalanine, totals 14 residues. The DNA shown is the 42-base CDR3, in frame from base 1. The trim is 5 bases for V and 0 bases for J, with a gap of 10 bases between the germline ends. Points on this clonotype: Its antigen is not yet known. No base-level quality is on record; no much larger clone is a single base apart.

To prepare the library, 5' RACE was applied. Sequencer: Illumina HiSeq 2500. A second 7 to 11 cycle PCR used a sample-barcoded 5' primer and a J-beta primer mix. A unique molecular identifier was introduced onto each TCR beta cDNA molecule by a template-switch 5' adaptor carrying 12 random nucleotides. At least 3 million CDR3-containing paired-end reads were obtained from each sample. First-strand cDNA synthesis was performed from all RNA using the Mint cDNA synthesis kit, with priming by a TRBC-specific oligonucleotide. All cDNA was treated with uracil-DNA glycosylase and then went through a first 18-cycle PCR with the universal primers M1SS and BC2_uni_R. The paper's data handling went like this. For normalization, 1 million high-quality reads were randomly selected from each sample, with every read carrying a distinct molecular identifier. Reads with shared molecular identifiers were discarded instead of being binned into consensus sequences. MiTCR, with a Q25 quality threshold and the strictest error-elimination algorithm, was used for CDR3 identification, clonotype clustering and error correction. Lower-bound total TCR beta diversity was estimated with a nonparametric unseen species model using Euler transformation. Through fastp at Q25 and MiXCR, TCRdb rebuilt clones from the public reads, retaining in-frame beta chains. All rows with the same CDR3 protein become a single entry with the most common DNA and genes. The V and J calls shown here were made by TCRdb, not taken from the authors' results. This sample has about 600,000 distinct CDR3 sequences in its table, and more than 45% of those were observed once. The ten largest account for about 22% of the sample.

Paper-wide results and their limitations: Compared with the aged group, the long-lived group had more naive CD4+ T cells, fewer expanded clones and increased TCR diversity, a pattern suggesting age selection. The CMV infection status of donors was not known, potentially confounding age-related changes in expanded clonotypes. Observed TCR beta diversity per million T cells fell roughly linearly with age, and a significant reduction was already apparent by age roughly 40. Because profiling used bulk unsorted PBMCs, naive and antigen-experienced compartments could not be compared conclusively. The percentage of naive T cells measured by flow cytometry correlated strongly with observed TCR beta diversity. Estimates of total diversity from one million sequenced T cells were regarded as lower bounds and underestimates.

Sequenced sample: blood. Rearrangement joined TRBV25-1 to TRBJ2-5; TRBD1 is a weak D gene call, 6 bases matching. This clonotype was obtained from a man older than 75 in good health. Here the CDR3 is given as CASSRTGNQETQYF. The sequence in DNA is TGTGCCAGCAGTCGTACAGGGAACCAAGAGACCCAGTACTTC.